A single sample gave rise to the 15 T cell receptor beta chains below, sequenced in a study of CD8 T cells in Susac syndrome. cDNA came from 0.5 to 1 ug RNA primed by random hexamers. TCRdb re-called the immunoSEQ multiplex PCR reads through MiXCR, storing one row per CDR3 protein. In the table there are about 250,000 distinct CDR3 sequences, 80% to 95% of which are singletons. Sequenced material: CD4+ T cells from PBMCs. The receptors derive from a human donor with multiple sclerosis.

This chain uses TRBV5-4 with TRBJ2-1; a possible D gene is TRBD1 (6 bases). V gave up 1 base and J gave up 16 bases, with 18 bases separating them. From germline, CDR1 is SGHNT and CDR2 YYREEE (reference sequence). The CDR3 runs to 13 residues. CDR3 coding DNA: TGTGCCAGCAGCTTGTCAGGGGCGAGGTCGGAATTCTTC. The encoded protein is CASSLSGARSEFF.

This rearrangement joins TRBV11-1 to TRBJ1-1, with D hard to call. The CDR3 runs to 15 residues. CDR1 is SGHAT and CDR2 is FQDESV in the germline V gene (reference sequence). The V end lost 7 bases, the J end lost 2 bases, and 17 bases lay between the germline ends. CDR3 nucleotide sequence: TGTGCCAGCACTCTAGGAAACAGATACAACACTGAAGCTTTCTTT. Protein: CASTLGNRYNTEAFF. Drawing the rest from reference TRBV11-1 and TRBJ1-1, the complete variable domain is EAEVAQSPRYKITEKSQAVAFWCDPISGHATLYWYRQILGQGPELLVQFQDESVVDDSQLPKDRFSAERLKGVDSTLKIQPAELGDSAMYLCASTLGNRYNTEAFFGQGTRLTVV.

The chain links TRBV20-1 to TRBJ1-3, with D perhaps matching TRBD1 (5 bases). Germline V gene data show CDR1 as DFQATT and CDR2 as SNEGSKA (reference sequence). The CDR3 has 13 residues. Trimming removed 6 bases from V and 2 bases from J, with 11 bases in between. The CDR3 nucleotides are TGCAGTGCGCGGGGCGGGACTGGAAACACCATATATTTT. Translation gives CSARGGTGNTIYF.

V and J are TRBV30 and TRBJ2-4; no reliable D call. In germline, CDR1 is GTSNPN, CDR2 SVGIG (reference sequence). The V end lost 4 bases, the J end lost 3 bases, and 13 bases lay between the germline ends. The CDR3 has 14 amino acids. Written as DNA, the CDR3 is TGTGCCTGGATTCGGCCCGATGTCAAAAACATTCAGTACTTC. It translates to CAWIRPDVKNIQYF.

The chain employs TRBV6-1 and TRBJ2-7, with D uncertain. Trimming left V 7 bases short and J 3 bases short, with 16 bases between. The CDR3 is 14 residues long. The V gene's germline CDR1 is MNHNS and CDR2 SASEGT. CDR3 protein: CASISSRSGYEQYF. The CDR3 DNA sequence: TGTGCCAGCATCTCGTCCAGGTCCGGCTACGAGCAGTACTTC.

The chain joins TRBV5-1 to TRBJ1-4; weak D call: TRBD1 (5 bases). CDR1 is SGHRS, CDR2 YFSETQ, per germline. Trimming took off 4 bases at V and 3 bases at J, with 10 bases between the two ends. The length of the CDR3 is 14 residues. The CDR3 loop is CASSVDSPNEKLFF. The CDR3 DNA reads as TGCGCCAGCAGCGTTGACAGTCCTAATGAAAAACTGTTTTTT.

This clonotype was seen once. The rearrangement links TRBV5-1 to TRBJ1-5; 9 positions agree with TRBD1. The CDR3 spans 15 residues. CDR1 and CDR2 from the germline V gene are SGHRS and YFSETQ. Unmatched junction bases numbered 9, after V lost 3 bases and J lost 8 bases. The CDR3 DNA sequence: TGCGCCAGCAGCTCCTCGGGACAGGGTTGGGAGCCCCAGCATTTT. Translation gives CASSSSGQGWEPQHF.

This chain links TRBV7-9 with TRBJ2-2; the match to TRBD1 covers 9 bases. The junction had 9 bases not matched to a gene; V was cut back by 6 bases and J by 1 base. The CDR3 has 17 amino acids. CDR1 and CDR2 from the germline V gene are SEHNR and FQNEAQ (reference sequence). The CDR3 DNA reads as TGTGCCAGCAGACCGACAGGGGGATTCTTGAACACCGGGGAGCTGTTTTTT. Translated, it gives CASRPTGGFLNTGELFF.

The CDR3, as DNA: TGTGCCAGCACCACATCCATCGTTCGTGAGCAGTTCTTC. Encoded protein: CASTTSIVREQFF. The chain combines TRBV12-3 or TRBV12-4 with TRBJ2-1; D unclear. CDR3 length: 13 residues. V was trimmed by 7 bases and J by 9 bases, leaving 16 bases between them.

The genes are TRBV28 and TRBJ2-4, with 9 bases that match TRBD1. V gave up 6 bases and J gave up 7 bases; unmatched junction bases: 4. CDR1 is MDHEN and CDR2 is SYDVKM in the germline V gene. CDR3 length: 13 residues. CDR3 sequence reads: CASSPDRGNIQYF. DNA of the CDR3: TGTGCCAGCAGCCCGGACAGGGGCAACATTCAGTACTTC.

This CDR3 reads CASSQDPSGGELFF. CDR3 sequence (DNA): TGTGCCAGCAGCCAAGACCCGAGTGGCGGGGAGCTGTTTTTT. The chain joins TRBV3-1 to TRBJ2-2; D is undetermined. This CDR3 has 14 amino acids. Germline V CDR1 and CDR2: LGHDT, YNNKEL (reference sequence). V was pared by 0 bases and J by 7 bases, with 9 bases between.

The rearrangement joins TRBV20-1 to TRBJ2-2; D not resolved. Per germline, CDR1 DFQATT and CDR2 SNEGSKA (reference sequence). V gave up 4 bases and J gave up 0 bases, with 15 bases separating them. The CDR3 has 16 amino acids. As DNA, the CDR3 is TGCAGTGCTAACCGTCTGGCGGTCACGAACACCGGGGAGCTGTTTTTT. Encoded protein: CSANRLAVTNTGELFF.

J is TRBJ2-7 and V is TRBV3-1; 8 bases match TRBD2. Germline CDR1 is LGHDT and CDR2 is YNNKEL (reference sequence). This CDR3 region has 14 residues. After removal of 0 bases from V and 10 bases from J, the junction contained 8 bases not matched to a gene. The CDR3: CASSQDRSGRGQYV. DNA of the CDR3: TGTGCCAGCAGCCAAGATCGAAGCGGGAGAGGTCAGTACGTC.

This chain connects TRBV7-8 to TRBJ2-5; 8 nucleotides align to TRBD1. The CDR3 has 14 amino acids. After removal of 6 bases from V and 1 base from J, the junction contained 4 bases not matched to a gene. Germline V gives CDR1 SGHVS, CDR2 FQNEAQ. The CDR3: CASSTDRVQETQYF. The CDR3 DNA sequence: TGTGCCAGCAGTACGGACAGGGTCCAAGAGACCCAGTACTTC.

This chain uses TRBV18 with TRBJ2-1; D is perhaps TRBD2 (5 bases). Germline V CDR1 and CDR2: KGHSH, LQKENI. The CDR3 totals 13 residues. V lost 4 bases, J lost 10 bases, and 14 bases lay in between. CDR3 in amino acids: CASSREGSREQFF. The CDR3 bases are TGTGCCAGCTCACGCGAGGGTAGCCGGGAGCAGTTCTTC.